Listed here are 13 T cell receptor beta chains from one sample, sequenced in a study of blood T cell repertoires in COVID-19. TCRdb's table, derived via immunoSEQ multiplex PCR, lists solely in-frame clones and lacks some. This table holds about 160,000 clones, roughly 84% found once. Material for sequencing was PBMCs or T cells enriched from blood (not recorded which). The receptors were gathered from a man between 60 and 70 years old who had recovered from COVID-19.

The chain links TRBV28 to TRBJ1-4; 8 nucleotides line up with TRBD1. This CDR3 comprises 14 residues. CDR1 MDHEN and CDR2 SYDVKM come from the germline V gene. With V trimmed by 6 bases and J by 8 bases, 8 bases remained unmatched. CDR3 DNA: TGTGCCAGCAGACTCAGGACAGGGTTGGAAAAACTGTTTTTT. It encodes CASRLRTGLEKLFF.

This clone was seen a handful of times. The rearrangement uses TRBV7-2 and TRBJ2-3; D is unclear. The length of the CDR3 is 15 residues. Germline lookup yields CDR1 SGHTA and CDR2 FQGNSA. V was clipped by 3 bases and J by 2 bases, with 12 bases between them. The CDR3 region has the DNA TGTGCCAGCAGCTTCACGGGTGGCCCCACAGATACGCAGTATTTT. It codes for CASSFTGGPTDTQYF. Supplemented by reference TRBV7-2 and TRBJ2-3, the full variable domain reads GAGVSQSPSNKVTEKGKDVELRCDPISGHTALYWYRQSLGQGLEFLIYFQGNSAPDKSGLPSDRFSAERTGGSVSTLTIQRTQQEDSAVYLCASSFTGGPTDTQYFGPGTRLTVL.

The V and J genes are TRBV6-5 and TRBJ1-4; possible D gene TRBD1, 5 bases. Trimming shortened V by 6 bases and J by 4 bases, and 15 bases separated the two germline ends. CDR1 and CDR2 (germline): MNHEY, SVGAGI. The CDR3 spans 15 residues. In DNA, the CDR3 is TGTGCCAGCAGAGGGGCCAGGTCCCTTAATGAAAAACTGTTTTTT. It is translated as CASRGARSLNEKLFF.

The rearrangement links TRBV18 to TRBJ2-1; 7 bases map to TRBD2. Unmatched junction bases numbered 8, after V lost 3 bases and J lost 6 bases. The CDR3 sequence is 15 residues long. In germline, CDR1 is KGHSH, CDR2 LQKENI. CDR3 region: CASSPTGAGLNEQFF. In nucleotides, the CDR3 is TGTGCCAGCTCACCGACCGGAGCGGGACTCAATGAGCAGTTCTTC.

The chain links TRBV28 to TRBJ2-1, with TRBD2 matching over 9 bases. CDR1 and CDR2 (germline): MDHEN, SYDVKM. With V trimmed by 5 bases and J by 5 bases, 10 bases remained unmatched. CDR3 length equals 16 residues. The DNA of the CDR3 is TGTGCCAGCAGTCCCATCGCTAGCGGGGACGACAATGAGCAGTTCTTC. It translates to CASSPIASGDDNEQFF.

The chain employs TRBV3-1 (or the pseudogene TRBV3-2) and TRBJ2-5; 8 bases are a match to TRBD2. The trim removed 0 bases at V and 1 base at J, leaving 10 bases unmatched. The CDR3 consists of 18 residues. The germline gives CDR1 LGHDT, CDR2 YNNKEL (reference sequence). Here the CDR3 DNA reads TGTGCCAGCAGCCAAGATGGTAGGCTAGCGGGTATCCAAGAGACCCAGTACTTC. This encodes CASSQDGRLAGIQETQYF.

To note about this clone: Compared with germline, one end of the junction differs, possibly owing to a read error. The V gene is TRBV18, the J gene TRBJ2-1; D may correspond to TRBD1 or TRBD2 (5 bases each). This CDR3 is 14 amino acids long. The germline V gene encodes CDR1 KGHSH and CDR2 LQKENI. CDR3 nucleotide sequence: TGTGCCAGTTCACTAGGACAAGCCTACAATGAGCAGTTCTTC. Amino acids: CASSLGQAYNEQFF.

This chain connects TRBV7-3 to TRBJ2-2; D remains ambiguous. This CDR3 comprises 17 residues. V was trimmed by 0 bases and J by 0 bases, leaving 11 bases between them. Germline lookup yields CDR1 SGHTA and CDR2 FQGTGA. The CDR3, as DNA: TGTGCCAGCAGCTTAACGTGGGCAGAATCGAACACCGGGGAGCTGTTTTTT. Its translation: CASSLTWAESNTGELFF. Complete variable domain (other parts from reference TRBV7-3 and TRBJ2-2): GAGVSQTPSNKVTEKGKYVELRCDPISGHTALYWYRQSLGQGPEFLIYFQGTGAADDSGLPNDRFFAVRPEGSVSTLKIQRTERGDSAVYLCASSLTWAESNTGELFFGEGSRLTVL.

The rearrangement uses TRBV5-4 and TRBJ2-7, with 9 nucleotides matching TRBD1. This CDR3 is built from 15 residues. Germline CDR1 SGHNT, CDR2 YYREEE (reference sequence). The V and J ends lost 2 bases and 0 bases, in that order; junction bases with no gene match: 3. The CDR3 protein is CASSFGQGSSYEQYF. The CDR3 nucleotides are TGTGCCAGCAGCTTCGGACAGGGGAGCTCCTACGAGCAGTACTTC.

The chain joins TRBV11-3 to TRBJ2-2; TRBD2 matches at 15 bases. CDR1 SGHNT and CDR2 YENEEA come from the germline V gene. The V segment lost 5 bases and the J segment 4 bases; nucleotides outside the gene matches: 8. The CDR3 runs 18 residues. DNA for the CDR3: TGTGCCAGCAGCCCGGGACTAGCGGGGGGAACTCTCACCGGGGAGCTGTTTTTT. Translating gives CASSPGLAGGTLTGELFF.

The chain links TRBV30 to TRBJ2-3; 8 bases line up with TRBD2. The CDR3 covers 14 residues. Trimming cost V 3 bases and J 3 bases; bases outside gene matches: 5. Per germline, CDR1 GTSNPN and CDR2 SVGIG (reference sequence). The CDR3 bases are TGTGCCTGGAGGCGGCGGGGGGTTACAGATACGCAGTATTTT. Translation gives CAWRRRGVTDTQYF.

This chain joins TRBV20-1 and TRBJ2-7, with a possible D match to TRBD1 (7 bases). The CDR3 is made up of 11 amino acids. The germline V gene encodes CDR1 DFQATT and CDR2 SNEGSKA (reference sequence). This CDR3 is CRGQGGDIEYF. DNA for the CDR3: TGCAGGGGGCAGGGGGGAGATATCGAGTACTTC.

The J gene is TRBJ1-6, the V gene TRBV6-5; D uncertain. Looked up from germline, CDR1 is MNHEY and CDR2 is SVGAGI. This CDR3 region has 15 residues. Trimming pared 7 bases from V and 4 bases from J, leaving 14 bases between. The CDR3 nucleotides read TGTGCCAGCAAGAATCATGCAGGTTATAATTCACCCCTCCACTTT. Residues: CASKNHAGYNSPLHF.